The present T cell receptor (beta chain) was sequenced within a study of blood T cell repertoires in COVID-19. Sequencing used immunoSEQ multiplex PCR; TCRdb keeps in-frame clones, though not all of them. Of some 29,000 clones in the sample, around 85% are singletons; the top ten hold about 29%. V dropped 3 bases and J dropped 1; count of bases not matched to a gene: 3. This CDR3 is built from 15 residues. The germline V gene has CDR1 SGHRS and CDR2 YFSETQ. Sequenced: peripheral blood. The TCR sequence derives from a woman over 75 with COVID-19, enrolled during active disease. The rearrangement links TRBV5-1 to TRBJ2-2; 7 nucleotides agree with TRBD1. The CDR3 reads CASSSGGMNTGELFF. Written as DNA, the CDR3 is TGCGCCAGCAGCTCAGGGGGAATGAACACCGGGGAGCTGTTTTTT.